The 6 T cell receptor beta chains given below trace back to one sample, sequenced in a study of cytomegalovirus exposure and HLA in healthy donors. Primers for the PCR totalled 60 Vbeta and 13 Jbeta. Using immunoSEQ multiplex PCR, the repertoire was profiled, and TCRdb retains in-frame clones only, with some absent. Seen in this sample are more than 100,000 clones; the ten most common clones hold 1.5% to 1.8%. Input material: PBMCs. The receptors here all came from a woman aged 40 to 50 in good health and CMV-seronegative.

The CDR3 loop is CATSMQRPFTEAFF. In DNA form, the CDR3 reads TGTGCCACCAGCATGCAGCGTCCGTTCACTGAAGCTTTCTTT. This chain links TRBV15 with TRBJ1-1; D gene uncertain. This CDR3 comprises 14 residues. Germline V gene sequence: CDR1 LNHNV, CDR2 YYDKDF (reference sequence). V was shortened by 4 bases and J by 4 bases, with 13 bases between the two germline ends. Variable domain in full (rest from reference TRBV15 and TRBJ1-1): DAMVIQNPRYQVTQFGKPVTLSCSQTLNHNVMYWYQQKSSQAPKLLFHYYDKDFNNEADTPDNFQSRRPNTSFCFLDIRSPGLGDTAMYLCATSMQRPFTEAFFGQGTRLTVV.

The chain is built from TRBV7-9 and TRBJ1-2, with a weak D call TRBD1 (6 bases). With 5 bases removed from V and 8 bases from J, the gap between germline ends came to 18 bases. The germline V gene has CDR1 SEHNR and CDR2 FQNEAQ (reference sequence). The CDR3 totals 14 residues. DNA for the CDR3: TGTGCCAGCAGCCTAGTCGGCAGGGGTAACGGCTACACCTTC. Residues: CASSLVGRGNGYTF.

The chain employs TRBV4-1 and TRBJ1-2; weak D call: TRBD1 (6 bases). Germline V gives CDR1 MGHRA, CDR2 YSYEKL. The CDR3 is made up of 16 amino acids. V dropped 0 bases and J dropped 3 bases, with 14 bases sitting between them. CDR3 region: CASSQEVGAPDYGYTF. DNA of the CDR3: TGCGCCAGCAGCCAAGAAGTGGGGGCGCCTGACTATGGCTACACCTTC.

The chain links TRBV5-1 to TRBJ1-2, with TRBD1 identical over 7 bases. V shed 4 bases and J 1 base; nucleotides not matched to a gene: 4. The CDR3 totals 14 residues. Germline loops: CDR1 SGHRS, CDR2 YFSETQ. The CDR3 reads CASSPSGGNYGYTF. CDR3 DNA: TGCGCCAGCAGCCCCTCAGGGGGTAACTATGGCTACACCTTC.

The chain joins TRBV6-5 to TRBJ2-1, with 8 bases lining up with TRBD2. Germline-derived CDR1 and CDR2 are MNHEY and SVGAGI. The CDR3 has 14 amino acids. Unmatched junction bases numbered 2, after V lost 6 bases and J lost 1 base. The DNA for the CDR3 is TGTGCCAGCAGACTAGCGGAGTCCTACAATGAGCAGTTCTTC. Its translation is CASRLAESYNEQFF.

A note on this clone: The same CDR3 arises from other DNA sequences in this sample as well. The gene calls are TRBV27 and TRBJ1-1; maybe TRBD1 (5 bases). The CDR3 contains 14 residues. Per the germline V gene, CDR1 is MNHEY and CDR2 is SMNVEV (reference sequence). The V and J ends lost 3 bases and 4 bases respectively, with 12 bases between them. CDR3 region: CASSFRAGGTEAFF. As DNA, the CDR3 is TGTGCCAGCAGTTTCAGGGCGGGAGGCACTGAAGCTTTCTTT.